This T cell receptor beta chain was retrieved from a study of siplizumab effects on memory and regulatory T cells. Study-wide results and caveats: Naive T cells were seemingly more diverse than memory cells, and major contributions to the alloresponse seemed to be made by them. Fewer alloreactive sequences mapped to unstimulated CD4+ memory cells under siplizumab.

As to this clone: Its cognate antigen is unknown.

The germline V gene encodes CDR1 SGHDT and CDR2 YYEEEE. Between the trimmed V and J ends, which lost 4 bases and 2 bases, there was a span of 16 bases. This CDR3 has 15 residues. Clones were read by immunoSEQ multiplex PCR, and TCRdb kept only the in-frame ones, dropping some. The sample has some 120,000 clones, 94% seen once; the top ten hold roughly 1.7%. The J gene is TRBJ2-7, the V gene TRBV5-6, with D possibly being TRBD2 (5 bases). Material for sequencing was non-Treg CD4+ T cells sorted from blood. The TCR sequence derives from a human donor in good health. The CDR3: CASSLTASGAYEQYF. The DNA for the CDR3 is TGTGCCAGCAGCCTGACGGCTTCCGGGGCCTACGAGCAGTACTTC.